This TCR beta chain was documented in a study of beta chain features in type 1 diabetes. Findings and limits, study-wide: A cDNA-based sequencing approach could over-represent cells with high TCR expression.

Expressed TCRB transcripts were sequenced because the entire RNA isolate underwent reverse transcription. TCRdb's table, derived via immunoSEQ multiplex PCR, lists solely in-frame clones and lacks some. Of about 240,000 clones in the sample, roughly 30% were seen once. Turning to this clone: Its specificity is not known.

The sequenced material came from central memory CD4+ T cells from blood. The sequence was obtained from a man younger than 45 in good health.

The DNA for the CDR3 is TGTGCCAGCAGTTTACCAGGGGGAGGACAGCCCCAGCATTTT. Amino acids: CASSLPGGGQPQHF. V usage is TRBV28 and J usage is TRBJ1-5, with 7 bases fitting TRBD1. Germline V gene data show CDR1 as MDHEN and CDR2 as SYDVKM. The CDR3 has 14 amino acids. V lost 2 bases to trimming and J lost 7 bases; unmatched junction nucleotides: 5.